This T cell receptor beta chain is from a study of shared clonotypes between healthy human individuals (dated by TCRdb to 2018 to 2020). Some background on the complete study: The cohort comprised two women and a few men aged 18 to 49 years. For each donor, CD4 naive and CD4 memory were each run on three plates, CD8 naive on two plates, and CD8 memory on one plate. Blood TCR repertoires of five healthy adults were deeply sequenced to estimate repertoire size and the extent of clonotype sharing between individuals. To increase sequencing depth and limit assay-specific biases, different laboratories used diverse techniques to prepare libraries and sequence TCR repertoires. Leukapheresis yielded between about 0.8 and 9.5 billion PBMCs per donor.

CD8 naive samples were obtained by positive selection for CCR7 among CD45RO-negative cells, yielding a CD45RA+CCR7+ population from which TemRA cells were excluded. Healthy HIV-negative adults with no recently reported acute infections or vaccinations were included as donors. All donors were Caucasian adults living in Nashville, Tennessee, USA. Blood was collected by leukapheresis, and PBMCs were isolated by Ficoll-Histopaque density gradient centrifugation and then cryopreserved in liquid nitrogen vapor phase. Analytical flow cytometry was used to check the purity and quantity of every magnetically sorted T cell population. From each sorted fraction, genomic DNA was isolated and quantified by UV absorbance on a Nanodrop 2000c. With regard to this clone: The clone's antigen remains unknown. Within one base of it there is no much larger clone, and no base qualities were kept.

Using the deep immunoSEQ assay, TCR CDR3 regions were amplified from genomic DNA by multiplex PCR. Genomic DNA extracted from each cell subset was distributed evenly over all wells of several immunoSEQ 96-well plates, and each plate served as one replicate. For sorted subsets, approximately 210 ng of genomic DNA, equivalent to around 29,000 T cell genomes, went into each replicate PCR. The purified libraries were quantified using a Qubit 3.0 fluorometer, sized with a Bioanalyzer 2100, and then quantified again using the KAPA Library Quantification kit. Every immunoSEQ 96-well plate was sequenced on a separate single-read 150-cycle Illumina NextSeq 550 flow cell. Turning to the authors' computational methods: Because the immunoSEQ output held only junctional sequences and lacked quality scores, the filtering could not match the filtering applied to full-length reads. Sequences were annotated with PyIR, a Python wrapper for IgBLAST v1.9, and V/J genes and CDR3 were assigned using IMGT germline references. Reads with weak V/J assignments (E-value above 1e-6), missing CDR3, stop codons, out-of-frame junctions, or ambiguous translated residues were removed. V3J clonotypes were defined as sequences sharing the same inferred V gene, J gene, and CDR3 amino acid sequence. To compute the percentage overlap between repertoires, the number of shared unique clonotypes was divided by the size of the smaller repertoire. Richness of each repertoire was evaluated using RTK rarefaction, the Chao1 estimator, and Recon v2.1 estimates of unobserved clonotypes. Generation probabilities were computed with OLGA for all TCRbeta clonotypes obtained by the gDNA method from several donors. The table comes from immuneACCESS by way of TCRdb, which keeps in-frame sequences with V and J called. Part of the clones is missing from these tables; in studies checked, under half for an unresolved V gene and the rest for unknown reasons. The V and J calls and the clone size are those of that table, but D and trimming were determined from the DNA. This sample lists approximately 2,200,000 clones; more than 85% were detected once. The ten most abundant clones make up 1.5% to 2% of the sample.

General study outcomes and caveats: Incomplete sequencing was indicated by rarefaction of sorted-subset datasets, despite the large sequencing depth. Pairwise subsampling indicated that sequencing depth was expected to affect the degree of clonotype sharing among donors. Because the study included only a small number of donors, the genetic and exposure-history diversity represented was limited. Sampling was restricted to blood, and TCR repertoires in tissue are likely to differ from TCR repertoires in blood. Clonotypes shared by all four sorted-subset donors showed higher generation probabilities than non-shared clonotypes. Sharing across several donors was observed for around 5% of naive CD4, around 3.5% of naive CD8, over 2% of memory CD4, and roughly 0.4% of memory CD8 clonotypes. Naive subsets generally had larger estimated clonotype richness than memory subsets did.

Reading the germline V gene gives CDR1 MGHDK and CDR2 SYGVNS. The CDR3 goes from the cysteine to the phenylalanine over 13 residues. This entry keeps only the CDR3 DNA: 39 bases, framed from base 1. V loses 7 bases of germline sequence and J loses 2 bases, and the interval between the two ends is 11 bases. The receptor chain draws on TRBV25-1 and TRBJ1-1; the D gene is perhaps TRBD1, on 6 matching bases. The TCR comes from a young man in good health. Some clones in this sample may be carry-over from other donors' samples. Material: naive CD8+ T cells from PBMCs. The cell subset or site label on this specimen signifies: CD45RA+CCR7+. The CDR3 is CASTQGKNTEAFF. At the DNA level, the sequence is TGTGCCAGCACCCAGGGGAAAAACACTGAAGCTTTCTTT.